This is a list of T cell receptor beta chains from one sample in a study of vaccination and CD4 T cells after COVID-19. These receptors lack a known antigen. TCRdb analysed the PCR reads with MiXCR anew, one entry per CDR3 protein. The data show approximately 10,000 distinct CDR3 sequences, roughly 62% seen once. Material: CD4+ T cells from blood, cultured in vitro. The receptor source for this set is a human donor who had recovered from COVID-19. The CDR3 runs from the conserved cysteine through the conserved F or W. The D gene is left open where the match is weak. Clone size is given for some rows only: seen once, a few or many times, or a class if the clone is expanded.

-	-	TRBV6-2/TRBV6-3	TRBJ2-5	CASSLQQETQYF	TGTGCCAGCAGTTTACAGCAAGAGACCCAGTACTTC
-	-	TRBV19	TRBJ1-5	CASRENNQPQHF	TGTGCCAGTAGGGAAAACAATCAGCCCCAGCATTTT
-	once	TRBV19	TRBJ1-2	CASIGGDYGYTF	TGTGCCAGTATTGGAGGGGACTATGGCTACACCTTC
-	once	TRBV5-4	TRBJ2-1	CASSFNGVYNEQFF	TGTGCCAGCAGCTTCAACGGAGTCTACAATGAGCAGTTCTTC
TRBD1	once	TRBV28	TRBJ1-2	CASCSPGQGAGGDYGYTF	TGTGCCAGCTGCTCTCCGGGACAGGGAGCCGGGGGGGACTATGGCTACACCTTC
-	-	TRBV10-3	TRBJ2-7	CAITPGGRGFGEQYF	TGTGCCATCACCCCAGGGGGGAGGGGGTTTGGAGAGCAGTACTTC
-	few	TRBV19	TRBJ1-2	CASTPGLNYGYTF	TGTGCCAGTACCCCAGGGCTCAACTATGGCTACACCTTC
-	-	TRBV11-1	TRBJ2-1	CASSLTDPYNEQFF	TGTGCCAGCAGCCTGACGGATCCATACAATGAGCAGTTCTTC
-	-	TRBV29-1	TRBJ2-5	CSVGWETQYF	TGCAGCGTTGGGTGGGAGACCCAGTACTTC
-	-	TRBV29-1	TRBJ2-7	CSVEIWSTRLKQYF	TGCAGCGTTGAGATTTGGTCCACCAGACTAAAGCAGTACTTC
-	-	TRBV6-5	TRBJ1-1	CASSYGAMDTEAFF	TGTGCCAGCAGTTACGGGGCGATGGACACTGAAGCTTTCTTT
-	-	TRBV20-1	TRBJ1-1	CSASQAPTEAFF	TGCAGTGCTTCACAGGCACCCACTGAAGCTTTCTTT
TRBD1	few	TRBV25-1	TRBJ1-6	CASVDRGHSPLHF	TGTGCCAGCGTCGACAGGGGGCATTCACCCCTCCACTTT
-	once	TRBV5-4	TRBJ2-7	CASSSYATSDEQYF	TGTGCCAGCAGCTCGTACGCAACCTCGGACGAGCAGTACTTC
TRBD1	-	TRBV7-2	TRBJ1-1	CASSVPGQGVYTEAFF	TGTGCCAGCAGCGTGCCGGGCCAGGGGGTGTACACTGAAGCTTTCTTT
-	-	TRBV6-1	TRBJ2-2	CASTQDPLNTGELFF	TGTGCCAGTACACAGGACCCCCTAAACACCGGGGAGCTGTTTTTT
TRBD1	once	TRBV2	TRBJ1-5	CASKAGGGNQPQHF	TGTGCCAGCAAAGCAGGGGGCGGCAATCAGCCCCAGCATTTT
-	-	TRBV7-2	TRBJ1-3	CASSLGTVGNTIYF	TGTGCCAGCAGCTTAGGGACAGTCGGAAACACCATATATTTT
TRBD1	-	TRBV3-1	TRBJ2-7	CASSRTGIGYEQYF	TGTGCCAGCAGCCGGACAGGCATTGGGTACGAGCAGTACTTC
-	-	TRBV7-9	TRBJ1-2	CASSPDNYGYTF	TGTGCCAGCAGCCCAGACAACTATGGCTACACCTTC
-	few	TRBV7-6	TRBJ2-2	CASSFGTTGELFF	TGTGCCAGCAGCTTCGGGACGACCGGGGAGCTGTTTTTT
-	-	TRBV5-6	TRBJ1-2	CASSLGQRSSNYGYTF	TGTGCCAGCAGCTTGGGACAGCGATCCTCTAACTATGGCTACACCTTC
-	few	TRBV27	TRBJ2-2	CASSLDLNLVGELFF	TGTGCCAGCAGTTTGGATCTTAACTTGGTCGGGGAGCTGTTTTTT
-	-	TRBV28	TRBJ2-7	CASSSGALSSYEQYF	TGTGCCAGCAGTTCAGGGGCCCTGAGCTCCTACGAGCAGTACTTC
-	-	TRBV4-1	TRBJ1-4	CASSRTGGEKLFF	TGCGCCAGCAGCCGGACCGGGGGTGAAAAACTGTTTTTT
-	-	TRBV27	TRBJ1-5	CASSLYGAGNQPQHF	TGTGCCAGCAGTTTATACGGGGCTGGCAATCAGCCCCAGCATTTT
-	-	TRBV10-3	TRBJ1-5	CAISESVGPNQPQHF	TGTGCCATCAGTGAGTCTGTGGGGCCCAATCAGCCCCAGCATTTT
-	-	TRBV7-9	TRBJ1-5	CASSLDRGVNQPQHF	TGTGCCAGCAGCTTAGACAGAGGGGTAAATCAGCCCCAGCATTTT
-	once	TRBV20-1	TRBJ2-2	CGGARADTGELFF	TGCGGAGGGGCGCGGGCCGACACCGGGGAGCTGTTTTTT
-	-	TRBV7-8	TRBJ2-3	CASSLVRGLGTDTQYF	TGTGCCAGCAGCTTAGTTCGGGGACTTGGCACAGATACGCAGTATTTT
-	once	TRBV28	TRBJ2-3	CASSFPGSNTDTQYF	TGTGCCAGCAGTTTCCCCGGGAGTAACACAGATACGCAGTATTTT
TRBD1	few	TRBV6-4	TRBJ2-2	CASSDGTDSGELFF	TGTGCCAGCAGTGATGGGACAGACAGCGGGGAGCTGTTTTTT
-	-	TRBV6-5	TRBJ2-4	CASSYLADREGIQYF	TGTGCCAGCAGTTACTTAGCTGACAGGGAGGGCATTCAGTACTTC
TRBD1	-	TRBV6-2/TRBV6-3	TRBJ1-5	CASSYSKGAHQPQHF	TGTGCCAGCAGTTACTCGAAGGGGGCCCATCAGCCCCAGCATTTT
-	few	TRBV24-1	TRBJ1-1	CATSALGGAEAFF	TGTGCCACCAGTGCCCTTGGGGGGGCTGAAGCTTTCTTT
-	-	TRBV28	TRBJ1-5	CASSWGQGHQPQHF	TGTGCCAGCAGTTGGGGGCAGGGGCATCAGCCCCAGCATTTT
TRBD2	few	TRBV6-1	TRBJ2-7	CASVLAGDYEQYF	TGTGCCAGTGTTCTAGCGGGAGACTACGAGCAGTACTTC
-	-	TRBV6-1	TRBJ1-6	CALRRGPSNGSPLHF	TGTGCCCTGCGCAGGGGACCGTCTAACGGTTCACCCCTCCACTTT
-	-	TRBV5-1	TRBJ1-1	CASTTGTANTEAFF	TGCGCCAGCACCACAGGGACGGCTAACACTGAAGCTTTCTTT
TRBD2	once	TRBV6-4	TRBJ2-1	CASSGGLANEQFF	TGTGCCAGCAGTGGGGGACTAGCGAATGAGCAGTTCTTC
-	few	TRBV6-1	TRBJ1-5	CASSALLKGRNQPQHF	TGTGCCAGCAGTGCCCTTTTGAAGGGGAGAAATCAGCCCCAGCATTTT
-	few	TRBV20-1	TRBJ2-4	CSTSLSGLTRRNIQYF	TGCAGTACCTCCCTGTCGGGCCTCACCCGTCGAAACATTCAGTACTTC
-	few	TRBV10-1	TRBJ1-2	CASSYPLGRPSIAGYTF	TGCGCCAGCAGTTACCCGTTGGGGCGCCCGTCCATTGCGGGCTACACCTTC
-	-	TRBV20-1	TRBJ1-1	CSAREQGNTEAFF	TGCAGTGCTAGAGAACAGGGGAACACTGAAGCTTTCTTT
-	few	TRBV6-2/TRBV6-3	TRBJ1-5	CASSHREGQPQHF	TGTGCCAGCAGTCACAGGGAAGGGCAGCCCCAGCATTTT
TRBD2	-	TRBV6-1	TRBJ2-7	CASRLAGNSYEQYF	TGTGCCAGCAGGCTAGCGGGAAACTCCTACGAGCAGTACTTC
-	-	TRBV7-6	TRBJ1-2	CASSSPSKRKRGYTF	TGTGCCAGCAGCTCCCCGTCAAAACGAAAGAGAGGCTACACCTTC
-	-	TRBV7-9	TRBJ2-1	CASSLGYPHLPNEQFF	TGTGCCAGCAGCTTAGGTTATCCACACCTCCCTAATGAGCAGTTCTTC
-	-	TRBV20-1	TRBJ1-1	CSAREDGNTEAFF	TGCAGTGCTAGAGAGGACGGGAACACTGAAGCTTTCTTT
-	few	TRBV7-3	TRBJ2-7	CASSLAGNYEQYF	TGTGCCAGCAGCCTCGCGGGGAACTACGAGCAGTACTTC
-	few	TRBV7-2	TRBJ1-4	CASSLRGMGNEKLFF	TGTGCCAGCAGCTTAAGGGGGATGGGTAATGAAAAACTGTTTTTT
-	once	TRBV5-5	TRBJ2-3	CASSLGRSDTQYF	TGTGCCAGCAGCTTAGGAAGATCAGATACGCAGTATTTT
-	-	TRBV6-1	TRBJ2-7	CASSRYGENYEQYF	TGTGCCAGCAGCAGGTATGGAGAGAACTACGAGCAGTACTTC
TRBD1	few	TRBV19	TRBJ1-2	CASSRGTGDNYGYTF	TGTGCCAGTAGCCGAGGGACAGGGGATAACTATGGCTACACCTTC